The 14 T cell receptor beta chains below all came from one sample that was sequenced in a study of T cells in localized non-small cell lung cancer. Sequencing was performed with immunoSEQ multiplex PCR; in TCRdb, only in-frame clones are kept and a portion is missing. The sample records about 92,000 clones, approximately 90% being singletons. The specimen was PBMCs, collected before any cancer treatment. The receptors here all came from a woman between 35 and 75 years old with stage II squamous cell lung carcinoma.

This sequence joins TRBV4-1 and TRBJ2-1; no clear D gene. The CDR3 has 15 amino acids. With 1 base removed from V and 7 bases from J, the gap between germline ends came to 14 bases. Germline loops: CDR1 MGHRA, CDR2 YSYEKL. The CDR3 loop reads CASSQGPPPWNEQFF. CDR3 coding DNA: TGCGCCAGCAGCCAAGGGCCTCCTCCCTGGAATGAGCAGTTCTTC.

The CDR3 sequence is CAWSGLGLAGGIEYF. The CDR3 DNA sequence: TGTGCCTGGAGTGGGTTAGGTCTAGCGGGAGGAATTGAGTACTTC. This rearrangement joins TRBV30 to TRBJ2-7; TRBD2 matches 11 bases. Germline V lookup: CDR1 GTSNPN, CDR2 SVGIG (reference sequence). This CDR3 spans 15 amino acids. Losses at the gene ends were 1 base for V and 11 bases for J; bases not matched to a gene: 13.

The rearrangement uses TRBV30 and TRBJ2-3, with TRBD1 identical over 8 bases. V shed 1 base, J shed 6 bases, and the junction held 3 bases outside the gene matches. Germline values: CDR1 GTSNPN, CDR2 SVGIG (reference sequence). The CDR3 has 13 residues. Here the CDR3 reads CAWSGQGIDTQYF. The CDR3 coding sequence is TGTGCCTGGAGTGGACAGGGGATTGATACGCAGTATTTT.

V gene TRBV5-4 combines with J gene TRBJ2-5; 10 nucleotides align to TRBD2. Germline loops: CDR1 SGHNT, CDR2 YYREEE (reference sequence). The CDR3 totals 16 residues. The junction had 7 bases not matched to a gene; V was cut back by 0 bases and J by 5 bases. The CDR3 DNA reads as TGTGCCAGCAGCTTGGGACTAGCGGGCCCCGTGGAGACCCAGTACTTC. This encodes CASSLGLAGPVETQYF.

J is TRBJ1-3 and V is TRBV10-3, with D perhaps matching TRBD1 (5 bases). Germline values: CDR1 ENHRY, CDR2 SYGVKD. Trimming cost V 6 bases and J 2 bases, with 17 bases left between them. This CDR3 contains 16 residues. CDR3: CAIRATAQRTGNTIYF. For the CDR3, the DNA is TGTGCCATCAGGGCGACAGCCCAAAGGACTGGAAACACCATATATTTT.

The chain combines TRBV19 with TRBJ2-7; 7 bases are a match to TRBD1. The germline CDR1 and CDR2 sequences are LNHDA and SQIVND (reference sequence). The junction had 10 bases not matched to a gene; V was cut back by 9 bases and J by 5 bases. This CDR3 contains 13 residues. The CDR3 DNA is TGTGCCAGCTCAGGGGGAACAGTCCACGAGCAGTACTTC. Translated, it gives CASSGGTVHEQYF. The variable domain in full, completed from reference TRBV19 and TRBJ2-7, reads DGGITQSPKYLFRKEGQNVTLSCEQNLNHDAMYWYRQDPGQGLRLIYYSQIVNDFQKGDIAEGYSVSREKKESFPLTVTSAQKNPTAFYLCASSGGTVHEQYFGPGTRLTVT.

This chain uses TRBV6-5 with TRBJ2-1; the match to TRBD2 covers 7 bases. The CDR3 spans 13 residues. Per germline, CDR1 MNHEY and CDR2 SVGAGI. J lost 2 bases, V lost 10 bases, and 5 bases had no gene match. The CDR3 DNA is TGTGCCACCGGGAGGATAGCCTACAATGAGCAGTTCTTC. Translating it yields CATGRIAYNEQFF.

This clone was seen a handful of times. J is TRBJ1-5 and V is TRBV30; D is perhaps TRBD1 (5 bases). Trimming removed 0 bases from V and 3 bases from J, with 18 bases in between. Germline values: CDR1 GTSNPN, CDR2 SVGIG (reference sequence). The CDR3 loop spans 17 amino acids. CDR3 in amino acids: CAWSVGSGTEYNQPQHF. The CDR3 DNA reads TGTGCCTGGAGTGTGGGTTCCGGGACTGAGTACAATCAGCCCCAGCATTTT. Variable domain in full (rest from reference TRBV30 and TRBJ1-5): SQTIHQWPATLVQPVGSPLSLECTVEGTSNPNLYWYRQAAGRGLQLLFYSVGIGQISSEVPQNLSASRPQDRQFILSSKKLLLSDSGFYLCAWSVGSGTEYNQPQHFGDGTRLSIL.

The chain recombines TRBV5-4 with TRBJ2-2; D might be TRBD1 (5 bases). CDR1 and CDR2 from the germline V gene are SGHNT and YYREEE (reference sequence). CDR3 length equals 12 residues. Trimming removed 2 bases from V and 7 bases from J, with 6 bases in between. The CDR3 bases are TGTGCCAGCAGCTTCAGGGTCGGGGAGCTGTTTTTT. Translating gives CASSFRVGELFF.

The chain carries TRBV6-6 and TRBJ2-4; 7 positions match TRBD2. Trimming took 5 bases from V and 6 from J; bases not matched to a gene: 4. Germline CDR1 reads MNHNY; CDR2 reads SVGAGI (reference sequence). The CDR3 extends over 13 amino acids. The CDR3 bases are TGTGCCAGCAGTCTAGCGGTCCCAAACATTCAGTACTTC. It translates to CASSLAVPNIQYF.

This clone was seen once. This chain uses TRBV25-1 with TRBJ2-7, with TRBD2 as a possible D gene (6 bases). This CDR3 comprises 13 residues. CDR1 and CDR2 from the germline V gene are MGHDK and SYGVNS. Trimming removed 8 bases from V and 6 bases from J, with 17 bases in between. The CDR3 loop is CASHSSVGGEQYF. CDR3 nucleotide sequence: TGTGCCAGCCATTCCTCAGTGGGGGGCGAGCAGTACTTC.

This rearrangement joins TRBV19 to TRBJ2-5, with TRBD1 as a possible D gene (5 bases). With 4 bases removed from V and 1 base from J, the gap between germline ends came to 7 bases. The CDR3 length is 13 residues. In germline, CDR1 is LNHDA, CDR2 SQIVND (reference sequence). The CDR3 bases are TGTGCCAGTAGTAAGACAGCCCAAGAGACCCAGTACTTC. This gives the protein CASSKTAQETQYF.

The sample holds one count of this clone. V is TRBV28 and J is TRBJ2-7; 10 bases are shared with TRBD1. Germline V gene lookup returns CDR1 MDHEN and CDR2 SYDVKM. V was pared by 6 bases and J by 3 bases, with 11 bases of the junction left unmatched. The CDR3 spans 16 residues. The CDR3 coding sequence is TGTGCCAGCAGCCGCGAGACCCGGACAGGGGGCTACGAGCAGTACTTC. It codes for CASSRETRTGGYEQYF.

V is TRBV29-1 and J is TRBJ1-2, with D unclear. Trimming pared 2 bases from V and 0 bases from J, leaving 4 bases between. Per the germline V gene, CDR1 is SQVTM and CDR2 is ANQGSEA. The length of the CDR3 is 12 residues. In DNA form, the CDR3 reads TGCAGCGTTGAACATGCTAACTATGGCTACACCTTC. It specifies CSVEHANYGYTF.